This TCR beta chain is drawn from a study of blood T cell repertoires in COVID-19 (dated by TCRdb to about 2020). Regarding the study in general: Collaborator samples came from the United States, Italy and Spain and covered acute and convalescent phases of COVID-19. The samples were drawn from the first 160 participants of the ongoing ImmuneRACE study and from some 1,300 subjects provided by 6 global collaborators. Where available, HLA class I and class II types were taken from metadata supplied by the sample provider and were not determined by assay-based typing. The repertoires were released in a freely available public database meant as a resource for research on the immune response to SARS-CoV-2. Nearly every sample came with metadata listing a de-identified subject ID, COVID-19 status, age in years and sex. Deeply sampled blood TCRbeta repertoires from subjects exposed to, actively infected with, or recovered from COVID-19 were included in the dataset. The prospective study material was composed of cDNA or gDNA derived from T cells, B-cell-depleted T cells, or PBMCs.

What the research found in general, with its limitations: The quantity of clinical and demographic metadata differed by source and by participant and was supplied without curation.

Whole blood was collected in K2EDTA tubes by collaborating institutions according to the institutions' own protocols. Collaborator samples were shipped for TCRbeta analysis as frozen whole blood, isolated PBMCs, or DNA extracted from either sample type. The immunoSEQ Assay, a bias-controlled multiplex PCR, was used to amplify TCRbeta CDR3 regions from genomic DNA. Per the authors' processing: Nucleated cell counts per sample were estimated from amplification of reference gene primers within the assay. To quantify the absolute abundance of each unique TCRbeta CDR3 rearrangement, sequence reads were collapsed and filtered. For each sample, productive Simpson clonality was calculated as the square root of Simpson's diversity index over productive rearrangements. Held by TCRdb, this immuneACCESS table contains in-frame sequences only and omits some clones. Under half of the omission traces to an unresolved V gene where checked; the cause of the rest is unknown. The V and J calls and the clone size are those of that table, but D and trimming were determined from the DNA. This sample is represented by under 150,000 clones; 70% to 90% of them were singletons. The top ten clonotypes cover roughly 12% of the sample.

Of note for this clone: The antigen it recognizes is unknown. Per-base quality was not reported, and no clone a single base away is much larger than it.

Measured from the cysteine to the phenylalanine, the CDR3 is 13 residues long. Only the CDR3 portion is preserved as DNA: 39 bases, with reading frame beginning at the first base. The CDR1 and CDR2 encoded by the germline V gene (reference sequence) are LNHDA and SQIVND. Trimming removed 6 bases from V and 7 bases from J, leaving 16 bases between the germline ends. This chain is built from TRBV19 and TRBJ2-7, with TRBD2 tentatively as D gene (5 bases match). This sequence was found in a human donor in a cohort sampled during active COVID-19. The sequencing input was peripheral blood. The base sequence is TGTGCCAGTAGGAATGCCCCCTCGGGGGAGCAGTACTTC. Its protein reads: CASRNAPSGEQYF.